This T cell receptor beta chain was recorded in a study of T cell repertoires in cytomegalovirus infection. Looking at the study overall: In public TCR beta signatures, there were indications of both CMV infection and matching HLA type. The study's findings and limits: In two of eight donors, the top clonotype was HLA-C-restricted CMV-specific.

This clonotype showed up just a few times. The antigen remains undetermined. TCRdb itself ran the reads through MiXCR, one entry per CDR3 protein. This repertoire shows just under 500,000 distinct CDR3 sequences, roughly a third found once; its top ten account for roughly a sixth. Sample: cultured PBMCs, taken from culture after CMV antigen stimulation. This receptor was obtained from a human donor in good health (CMV status not recorded). Some clones in this sample may be carry-over from other donors' samples.

The CDR3 DNA follows: TGTGCCAGCAGCCTTCCTAGCGGGGGTAGCACAGATACGCAGTATTTT. The encoded protein is CASSLPSGGSTDTQYF. The gene calls are TRBV28 and TRBJ2-3; 10 bases are a match to TRBD2. The CDR3 length is 16 residues. The V and J ends lost 6 bases and 0 bases, in that order; junction bases with no gene match: 6. From germline, CDR1 is MDHEN and CDR2 SYDVKM.